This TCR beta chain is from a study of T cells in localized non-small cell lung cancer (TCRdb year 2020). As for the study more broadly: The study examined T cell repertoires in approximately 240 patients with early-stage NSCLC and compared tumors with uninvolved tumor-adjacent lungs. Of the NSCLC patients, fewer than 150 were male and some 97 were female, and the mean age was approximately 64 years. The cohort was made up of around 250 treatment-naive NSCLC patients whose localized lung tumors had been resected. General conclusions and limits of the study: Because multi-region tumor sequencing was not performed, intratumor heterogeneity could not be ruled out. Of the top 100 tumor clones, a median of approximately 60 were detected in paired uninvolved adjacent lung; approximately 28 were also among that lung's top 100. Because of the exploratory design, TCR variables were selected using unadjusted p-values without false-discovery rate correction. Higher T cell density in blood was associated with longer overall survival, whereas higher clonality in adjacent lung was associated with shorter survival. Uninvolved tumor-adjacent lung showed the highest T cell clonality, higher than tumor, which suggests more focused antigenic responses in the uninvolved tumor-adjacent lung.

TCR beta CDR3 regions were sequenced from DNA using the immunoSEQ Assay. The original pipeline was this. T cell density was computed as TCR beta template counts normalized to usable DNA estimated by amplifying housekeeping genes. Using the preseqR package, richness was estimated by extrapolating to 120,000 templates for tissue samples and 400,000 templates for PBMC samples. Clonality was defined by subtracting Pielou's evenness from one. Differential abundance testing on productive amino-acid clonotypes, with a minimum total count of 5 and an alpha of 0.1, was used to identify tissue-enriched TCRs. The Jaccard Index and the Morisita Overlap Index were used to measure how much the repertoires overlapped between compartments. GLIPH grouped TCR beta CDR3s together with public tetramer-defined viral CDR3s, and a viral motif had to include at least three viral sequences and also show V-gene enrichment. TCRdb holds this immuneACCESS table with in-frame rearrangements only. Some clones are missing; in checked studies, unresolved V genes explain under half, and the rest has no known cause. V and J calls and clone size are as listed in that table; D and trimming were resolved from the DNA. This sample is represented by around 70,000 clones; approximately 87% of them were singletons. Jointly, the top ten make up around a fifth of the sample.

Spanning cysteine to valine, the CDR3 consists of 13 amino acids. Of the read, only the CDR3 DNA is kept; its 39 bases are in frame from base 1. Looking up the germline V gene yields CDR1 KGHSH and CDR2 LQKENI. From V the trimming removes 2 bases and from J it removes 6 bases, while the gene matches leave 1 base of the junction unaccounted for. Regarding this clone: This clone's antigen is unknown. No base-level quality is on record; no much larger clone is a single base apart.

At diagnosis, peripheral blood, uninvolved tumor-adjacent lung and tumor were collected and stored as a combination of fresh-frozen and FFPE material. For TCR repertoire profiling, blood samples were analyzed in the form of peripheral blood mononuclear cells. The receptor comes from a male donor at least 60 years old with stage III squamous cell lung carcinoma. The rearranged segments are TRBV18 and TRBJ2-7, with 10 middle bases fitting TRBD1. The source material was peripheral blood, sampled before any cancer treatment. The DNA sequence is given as TGTGCCAGCTCACCAGGGACAGGGGTCGAGCAGTACGTC. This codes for CASSPGTGVEQYV.